These T cell receptor beta chains were read from a single sample in a study of OX40 agonist ivuxolimab in advanced cancers. Sequenced by immunoSEQ multiplex PCR; TCRdb stores in-frame clones only, minus some. The data hold around 69,000 clones, with about 88% observed a single time. The source material was CD4+ or CD8+ T cells sorted from blood, sampled in a trial of the OX40 agonist ivuxolimab. All receptors come from an adult with an advanced solid tumor such as melanoma, head and neck, liver or kidney cancer. Each CDR3 is given with its conserved first and last residue. D genes are given only for firm matches. The size entry is marked missing in some rows and otherwise reads once, few, many or a size class.

NA,NA,TRBV11-2,TRBJ2-5,TGTGCCAGCAGCCCCCCCGGGAGACTAGAGACCCAGTACTTC,CASSPPGRLETQYF
NA,NA,TRBV5-1,TRBJ1-4,TGCGCCAGCAGCCTTGGCGTAACAGGGTCGGGGGAAAAACTGTTTTTT,CASSLGVTGSGEKLFF
once,TRBD2,TRBV5-4,TRBJ2-3,TGTGCCAGCAGCTTGCGTCTAGCGGGGGCCACAGATACGCAGTATTTT,CASSLRLAGATDTQYF
NA,TRBD1,TRBV7-8,TRBJ2-2,TGTGCCAGCAGCCCCCCGACAGGGTACGCGAACACCGGGGAGCTGTTTTTT,CASSPPTGYANTGELFF
NA,TRBD1,TRBV28,TRBJ1-6,TGTGCCAGCAGTCTGACAGGGGGGCGGAATTCACCCCTCCACTTT,CASSLTGGRNSPLHF
NA,NA,TRBV2,TRBJ2-2,TGTGCCAGCAGTGTTTTCAGAGCGAACACCGGGGAGCTGTTTTTT,CASSVFRANTGELFF
NA,TRBD1,TRBV5-1,TRBJ2-3,TGCGCCAGCAGCCCACCCCGGACAGGGACCACAGATACGCAGTATTTT,CASSPPRTGTTDTQYF
NA,TRBD2,TRBV6-1,TRBJ2-5,TGTGCCAGCAGTGAAAGCGGGGGGCCATTGGAGACCCAGTACTTC,CASSESGGPLETQYF
NA,TRBD1,TRBV4-3,TRBJ1-2,TGCGCCAGCAGCCAAGAAGTACAGGGGGCTTTTCACTATGGCTACACCTTC,CASSQEVQGAFHYGYTF
few,NA,TRBV27,TRBJ1-6,TGTGCCACCTTCAGGAACTATAATTCACCCCTCCACTTT,CATFRNYNSPLHF
NA,NA,TRBV11-2,TRBJ2-2,TGTGCCAGTTCACCTTTCAACACCGGGGAGCTGTTTTTT,CASSPFNTGELFF
few,NA,TRBV2,TRBJ2-3,TGTGCCAGCAGTAGGAACACAGATACGCAGTATTTT,CASSRNTDTQYF
NA,TRBD2,TRBV11-3,TRBJ2-3,TGTGCCAGCAGCCCGGGACTAGCGGGGGGGCCGGATACGCAGTATTTT,CASSPGLAGGPDTQYF
NA,NA,TRBV5-4,TRBJ2-1,TGTGCCAGCAGCTTAATCCATGAGCAGTTCTTC,CASSLIHEQFF
NA,NA,TRBV18,TRBJ2-5,TGTGCCAGCTCACCAAGCCGGACACCGGTGAGGGAGACCCAGTACTTC,CASSPSRTPVRETQYF
NA,NA,TRBV28,TRBJ1-1,TGTGCCAGCAGTCGCCCCGGGACGGTGAACACTGAAGCTTTCTTT,CASSRPGTVNTEAFF
NA,NA,TRBV5-1,TRBJ1-4,TGCGCCAGCAGCTTACAGTCCCCAGCAACTAATGAAAAACTGTTTTTT,CASSLQSPATNEKLFF
NA,TRBD1,TRBV5-4,TRBJ2-1,TGTGCCAGCAGCACGGGACAGGGGTATGAGCAGTTCTTC,CASSTGQGYEQFF
few,TRBD1,TRBV30,TRBJ1-1,TGTGCCTGTACAGGGGCGAACACTGAAGCTTTCTTT,CACTGANTEAFF
NA,TRBD1,TRBV6-5,TRBJ1-6,TGTGCCAGCAGTTACGCGGGACAGGACTATTCACCCCTCCACTTT,CASSYAGQDYSPLHF
NA,NA,TRBV19,TRBJ1-3,TGTGCCAGTAGTATAACAGCTAGCTCTGGAAACACCATATATTTT,CASSITASSGNTIYF
once,TRBD2,TRBV5-4,TRBJ2-1,TGTGCCAGCAGCCCTGCTAGCGGACCCTACAATGAGCAGTTCTTC,CASSPASGPYNEQFF
NA,TRBD1,TRBV18,TRBJ2-1,TGTGCCAGCTCACCCCGGGACAGGGTCAACAATGAGCAGTTCTTC,CASSPRDRVNNEQFF
NA,NA,TRBV19,TRBJ2-2,TGTGCCAGTGGGACTCACAACACCGGGGAGCTGTTTTTT,CASGTHNTGELFF
NA,TRBD1,TRBV5-1,TRBJ2-7,TGCGCCAGCAGCGCCGGGACAGGGGGCGAGCAGTACTTC,CASSAGTGGEQYF
NA,NA,TRBV5-4,TRBJ2-5,TGTGCCAGCAGATTGAATCCGGGTTCCGAGGGACAGACCCAGTACTTC,CASRLNPGSEGQTQYF
once,NA,TRBV7-3,TRBJ2-3,TGTGCCAGCAGCTTAGGTCCGAGGGATACGCAGTATTTT,CASSLGPRDTQYF
NA,TRBD1,TRBV7-7,TRBJ2-2,TGTGCCAGCAGCTTAGACAGGGGCGGGGAGCTGTTTTTT,CASSLDRGGELFF
NA,NA,TRBV5-4,TRBJ1-6,TGTGCCAGCAGCTTTAACAGGGCTCCTAATTCACCCCTCCACTTT,CASSFNRAPNSPLHF
NA,TRBD1,TRBV28,TRBJ1-1,TGTGCCAGCGGGACAGGGGACACTGAAGCTTTCTTT,CASGTGDTEAFF
NA,TRBD1,TRBV27,TRBJ2-3,TGTGCCAGCAGCGACAGGGATCCAGATACGCAGTATTTT,CASSDRDPDTQYF